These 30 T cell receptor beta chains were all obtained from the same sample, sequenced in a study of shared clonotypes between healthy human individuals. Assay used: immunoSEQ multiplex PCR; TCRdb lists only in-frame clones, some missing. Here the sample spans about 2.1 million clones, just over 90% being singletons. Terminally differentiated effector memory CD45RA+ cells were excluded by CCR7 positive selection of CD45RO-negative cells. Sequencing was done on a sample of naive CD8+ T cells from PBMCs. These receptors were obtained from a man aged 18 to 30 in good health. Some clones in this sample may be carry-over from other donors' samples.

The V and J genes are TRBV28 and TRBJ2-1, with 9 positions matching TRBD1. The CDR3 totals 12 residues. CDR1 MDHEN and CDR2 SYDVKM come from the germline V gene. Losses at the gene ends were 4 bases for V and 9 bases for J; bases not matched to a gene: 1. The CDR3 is CASSWTGAEQFF. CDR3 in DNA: TGTGCCAGCAGTTGGACAGGGGCTGAGCAGTTCTTC.

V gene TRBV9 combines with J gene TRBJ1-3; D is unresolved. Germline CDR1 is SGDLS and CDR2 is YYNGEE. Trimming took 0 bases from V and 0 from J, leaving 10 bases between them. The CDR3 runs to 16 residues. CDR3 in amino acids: CASSVGNRDSGNTIYF. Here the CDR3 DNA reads TGTGCCAGCAGCGTAGGAAACAGAGACTCTGGAAACACCATATATTTT.

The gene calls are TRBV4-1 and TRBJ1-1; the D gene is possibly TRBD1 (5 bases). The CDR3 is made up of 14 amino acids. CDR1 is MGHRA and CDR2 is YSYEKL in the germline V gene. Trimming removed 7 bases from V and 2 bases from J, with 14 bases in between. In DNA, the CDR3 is TGCGCCAGCAACCTCGTGGGGGATAACACTGAAGCTTTCTTT. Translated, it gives CASNLVGDNTEAFF.

In nucleotides, the CDR3 is TGTGCCAGCTCACCGCCGGGACAGCAAAGCTCCTACAATGAGCAGTTCTTC. Its translation is CASSPPGQQSSYNEQFF. The chain joins TRBV18 to TRBJ2-1; 7 bases are shared with TRBD1. The CDR3 is 17 residues long. Trimming removed 3 bases from V and 0 bases from J; junction bases left unmatched: 8. The germline V gene encodes CDR1 KGHSH and CDR2 LQKENI.

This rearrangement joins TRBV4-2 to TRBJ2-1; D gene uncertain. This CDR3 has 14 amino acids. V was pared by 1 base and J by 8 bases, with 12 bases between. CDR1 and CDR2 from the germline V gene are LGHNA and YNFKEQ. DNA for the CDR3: TGTGCCAGCAGCCAAGGCCTAGTCGGGTATGAGCAGTTCTTC. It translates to CASSQGLVGYEQFF.

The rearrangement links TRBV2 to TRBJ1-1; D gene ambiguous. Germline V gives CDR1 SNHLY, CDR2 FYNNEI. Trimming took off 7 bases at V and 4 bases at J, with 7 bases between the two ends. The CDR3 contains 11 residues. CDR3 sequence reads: CASNEVTEAFF. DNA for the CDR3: TGTGCCAGCAATGAGGTCACTGAAGCTTTCTTT.

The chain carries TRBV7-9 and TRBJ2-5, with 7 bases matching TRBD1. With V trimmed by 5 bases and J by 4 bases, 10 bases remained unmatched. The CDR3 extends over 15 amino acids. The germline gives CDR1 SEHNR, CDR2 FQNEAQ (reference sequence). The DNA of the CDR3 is TGTGCCAGCAGCGCCCCGACAGGGTCGGGAGAGACCCAGTACTTC. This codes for CASSAPTGSGETQYF.

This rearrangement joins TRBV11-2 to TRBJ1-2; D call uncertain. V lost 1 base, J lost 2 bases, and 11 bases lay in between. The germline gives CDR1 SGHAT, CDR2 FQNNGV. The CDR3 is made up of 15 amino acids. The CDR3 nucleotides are TGTGCCAGCAGCTTAGGACCGGATGTCAACTATGGCTACACCTTC. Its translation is CASSLGPDVNYGYTF.

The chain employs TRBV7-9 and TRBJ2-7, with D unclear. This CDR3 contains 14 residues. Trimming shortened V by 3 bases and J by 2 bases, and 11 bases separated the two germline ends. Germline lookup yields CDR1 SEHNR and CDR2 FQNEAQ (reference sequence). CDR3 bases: TGTGCCAGCAGCTTTGAAGGGCACCCCTACGAGCAGTACTTC. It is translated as CASSFEGHPYEQYF.

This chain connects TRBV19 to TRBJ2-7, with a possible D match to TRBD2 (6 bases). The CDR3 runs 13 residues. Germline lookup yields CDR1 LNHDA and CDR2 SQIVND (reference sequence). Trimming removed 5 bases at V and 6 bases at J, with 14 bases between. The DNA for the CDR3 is TGTGCCAGTAGTGCAGCAGCGGGCGGCGAGCAGTACTTC. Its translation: CASSAAAGGEQYF.

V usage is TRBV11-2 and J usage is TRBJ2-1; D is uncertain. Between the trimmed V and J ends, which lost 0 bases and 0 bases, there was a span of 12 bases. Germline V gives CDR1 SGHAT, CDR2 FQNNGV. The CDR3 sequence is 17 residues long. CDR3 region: CASSLDGRRFSYNEQFF. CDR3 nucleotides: TGTGCCAGCAGCTTAGATGGTCGCCGGTTCTCCTACAATGAGCAGTTCTTC.

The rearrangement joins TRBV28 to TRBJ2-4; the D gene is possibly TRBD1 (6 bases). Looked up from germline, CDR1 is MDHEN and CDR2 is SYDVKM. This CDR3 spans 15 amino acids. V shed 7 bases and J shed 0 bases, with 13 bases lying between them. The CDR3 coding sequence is TGTGCCAGCACGTACGGACAGCTAGCCAAAAACATTCAGTACTTC. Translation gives CASTYGQLAKNIQYF.

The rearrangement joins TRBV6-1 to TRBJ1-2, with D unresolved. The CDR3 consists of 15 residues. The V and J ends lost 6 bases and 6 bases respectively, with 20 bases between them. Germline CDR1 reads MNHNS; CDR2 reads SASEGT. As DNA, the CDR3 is TGTGCCAGCAGATACCCGGGAGAACTGTTCCATGGCTACACCTTC. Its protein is CASRYPGELFHGYTF.

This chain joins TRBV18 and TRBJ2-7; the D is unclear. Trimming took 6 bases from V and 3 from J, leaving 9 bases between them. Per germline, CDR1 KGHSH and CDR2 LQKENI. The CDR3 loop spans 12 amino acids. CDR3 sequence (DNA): TGTGCCAGCTCGGCTGGGATCTACGAGCAGTACTTC. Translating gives CASSAGIYEQYF.

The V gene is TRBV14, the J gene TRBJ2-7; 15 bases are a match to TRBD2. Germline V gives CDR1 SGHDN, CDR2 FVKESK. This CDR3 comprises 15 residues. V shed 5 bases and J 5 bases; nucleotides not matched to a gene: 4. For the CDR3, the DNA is TGTGCCAGCAGCGGGACTAGCGGGAGGTTCCACGAGCAGTACTTC. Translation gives CASSGTSGRFHEQYF.

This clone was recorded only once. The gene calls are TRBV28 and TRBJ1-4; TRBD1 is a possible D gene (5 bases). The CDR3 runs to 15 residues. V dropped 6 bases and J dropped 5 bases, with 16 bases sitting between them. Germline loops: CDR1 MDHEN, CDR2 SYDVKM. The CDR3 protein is CASSPLRALNEKLFF. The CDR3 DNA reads TGTGCCAGCAGCCCCCTCAGGGCACTAAATGAAAAACTGTTTTTT.

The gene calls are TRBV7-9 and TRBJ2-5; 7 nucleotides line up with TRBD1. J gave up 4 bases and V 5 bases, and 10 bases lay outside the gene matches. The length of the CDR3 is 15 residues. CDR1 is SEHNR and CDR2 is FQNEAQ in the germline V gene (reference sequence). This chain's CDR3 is CASSEGVTGVETQYF. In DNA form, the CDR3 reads TGTGCCAGCAGCGAGGGTGTTACAGGGGTAGAGACCCAGTACTTC. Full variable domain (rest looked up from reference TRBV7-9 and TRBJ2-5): DTGVSQNPRHKITKRGQNVTFRCDPISEHNRLYWYRQTLGQGPEFLTYFQNEAQLEKSRLLSDRFSAERPKGSFSTLEIQRTEQGDSAMYLCASSEGVTGVETQYFGPGTRLLVL.

CDR3 in amino acids: CASSLEYSYEQYF. The CDR3 nucleotides read TGTGCCAGCAGCTTAGAGTACAGCTACGAGCAGTACTTC. The J gene is TRBJ2-7, the V gene TRBV11-2, with D hard to call. The CDR3 is 13 amino acids. Trimming shortened V by 0 bases and J by 3 bases, and 6 bases separated the two germline ends. Germline CDR1 and CDR2: SGHAT and FQNNGV.

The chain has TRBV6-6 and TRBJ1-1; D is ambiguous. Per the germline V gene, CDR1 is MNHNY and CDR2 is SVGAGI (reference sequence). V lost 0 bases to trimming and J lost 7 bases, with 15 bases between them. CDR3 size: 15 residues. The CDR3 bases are TGTGCCAGCAGTTACTCGCACAGCCCCGTGGTTGAAGCTTTCTTT. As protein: CASSYSHSPVVEAFF.

Here the CDR3 reads CSAFEGAEAFF. CDR3 sequence (DNA): TGCAGTGCTTTCGAGGGGGCTGAAGCTTTCTTT. The V call is TRBV20-1, the J call TRBJ1-1; possible D gene TRBD1, 6 bases. Trimming cost V 5 bases and J 6 bases, with 10 bases left between them. Germline CDR1 is DFQATT and CDR2 is SNEGSKA (reference sequence). The CDR3 is 11 amino acids.

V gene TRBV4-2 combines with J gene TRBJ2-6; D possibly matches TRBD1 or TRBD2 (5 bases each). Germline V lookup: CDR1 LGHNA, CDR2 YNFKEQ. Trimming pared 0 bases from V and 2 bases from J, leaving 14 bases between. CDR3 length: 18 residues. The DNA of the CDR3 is TGTGCCAGCAGCCAAGATCTGCGCAGGGACCCTGGGGCCAACGTCCTGACTTTC. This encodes CASSQDLRRDPGANVLTF.

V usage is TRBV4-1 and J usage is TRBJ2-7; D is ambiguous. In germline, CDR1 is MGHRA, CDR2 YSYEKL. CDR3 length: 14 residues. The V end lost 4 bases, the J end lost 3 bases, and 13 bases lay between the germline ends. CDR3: CASSLQSPLYEQYF. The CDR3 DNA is TGCGCCAGCAGCCTCCAGTCACCACTCTACGAGCAGTACTTC.

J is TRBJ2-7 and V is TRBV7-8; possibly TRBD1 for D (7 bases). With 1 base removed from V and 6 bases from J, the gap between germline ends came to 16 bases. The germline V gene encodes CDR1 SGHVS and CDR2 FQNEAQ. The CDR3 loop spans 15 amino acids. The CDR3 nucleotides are TGTGCCAGCAGCTTAGTATCAGGGGGGCTCCCCGAGCAGTACTTC. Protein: CASSLVSGGLPEQYF.

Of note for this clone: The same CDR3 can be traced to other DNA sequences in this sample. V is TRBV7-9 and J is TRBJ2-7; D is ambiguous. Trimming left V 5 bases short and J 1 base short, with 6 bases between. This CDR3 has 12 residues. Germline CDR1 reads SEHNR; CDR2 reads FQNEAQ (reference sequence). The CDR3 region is CASSPPSYEQYF. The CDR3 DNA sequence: TGTGCCAGCAGCCCACCTTCCTACGAGCAGTACTTC.

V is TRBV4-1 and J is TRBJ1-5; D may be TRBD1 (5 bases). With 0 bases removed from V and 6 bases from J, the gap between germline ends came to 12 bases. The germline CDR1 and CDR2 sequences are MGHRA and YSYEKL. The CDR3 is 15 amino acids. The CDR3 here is CASSQDQGRSQPQHF. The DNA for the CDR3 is TGCGCCAGCAGCCAAGATCAGGGCAGGAGTCAGCCCCAGCATTTT.

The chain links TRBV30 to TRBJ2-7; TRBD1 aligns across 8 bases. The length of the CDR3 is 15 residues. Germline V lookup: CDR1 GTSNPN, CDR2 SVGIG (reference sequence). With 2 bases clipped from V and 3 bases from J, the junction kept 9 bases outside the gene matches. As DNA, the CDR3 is TGTGCCTGGAGTCCCCAGGACAGGGAAGTCTACGAGCAGTACTTC. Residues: CAWSPQDREVYEQYF.

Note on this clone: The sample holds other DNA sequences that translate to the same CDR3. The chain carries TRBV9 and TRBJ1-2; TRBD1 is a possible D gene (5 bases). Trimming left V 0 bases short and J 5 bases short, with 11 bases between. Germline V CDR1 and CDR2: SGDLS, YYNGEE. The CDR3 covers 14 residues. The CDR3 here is CASSVGGGSYGYTF. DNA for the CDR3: TGTGCCAGCAGCGTAGGGGGCGGATCGTATGGCTACACCTTC.

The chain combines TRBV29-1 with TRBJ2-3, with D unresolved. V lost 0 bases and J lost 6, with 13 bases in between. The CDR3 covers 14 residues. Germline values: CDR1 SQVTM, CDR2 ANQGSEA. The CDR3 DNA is TGCAGCGTTGAAGAGGGTGCACTAAGGGATACGCAGTATTTT. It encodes CSVEEGALRDTQYF.

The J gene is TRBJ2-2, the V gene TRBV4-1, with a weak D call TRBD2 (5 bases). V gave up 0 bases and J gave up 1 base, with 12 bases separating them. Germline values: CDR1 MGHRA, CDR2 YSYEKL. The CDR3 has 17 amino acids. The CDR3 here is CASSQESRTLNTGELFF. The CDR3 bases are TGCGCCAGCAGCCAAGAATCCCGGACTTTGAACACCGGGGAGCTGTTTTTT.

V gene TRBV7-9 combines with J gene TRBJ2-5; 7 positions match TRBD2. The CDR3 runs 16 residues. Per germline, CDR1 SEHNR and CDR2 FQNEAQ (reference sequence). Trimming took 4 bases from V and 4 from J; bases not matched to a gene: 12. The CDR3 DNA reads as TGTGCCAGCAGCTCGTTCGAGAAGACTAGCCGAGAGACCCAGTACTTC. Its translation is CASSSFEKTSRETQYF.